What follows are 29 T cell receptor beta chains derived from one specimen sequenced in a study of blood T cell repertoires in COVID-19. The table came from immunoSEQ multiplex PCR; TCRdb's copy has only in-frame clones and leaves some out. This table holds about 200,000 clones, over 75% found once. The material sequenced was peripheral blood. The receptors were gathered from a man aged 45 to 65 with COVID-19, enrolled during active disease.

The chain carries TRBV5-1 and TRBJ2-1, with 10 bases identical to TRBD2. Per germline, CDR1 SGHRS and CDR2 YFSETQ. CDR3 length: 15 amino acids. Unmatched junction bases numbered 1, after V lost 4 bases and J lost 0 bases. DNA of the CDR3: TGCGCCAGCAGCACTAGCGGGACCTCCTACAATGAGCAGTTCTTC. It codes for CASSTSGTSYNEQFF.

This sequence joins TRBV28 and TRBJ2-5, with D perhaps matching TRBD2 (5 bases). The CDR3 runs to 15 residues. Germline V gene lookup returns CDR1 MDHEN and CDR2 SYDVKM. Trimming pared 5 bases from V and 4 bases from J, leaving 17 bases between. The CDR3 DNA reads as TGTGCCAGCAGTGAGGGCCCCTGGCAGCGAGAGACCCAGTACTTC. Translation gives CASSEGPWQRETQYF.

CDR3 bases: TGTGCCAGCAGCTTGGGCTTCCAAGAGACCCAGTACTTC. Its translation: CASSLGFQETQYF. The chain has TRBV7-2 and TRBJ2-5; no reliable D call. Germline loops: CDR1 SGHTA, CDR2 FQGNSA. The CDR3 has 13 residues. Trimming cost V 3 bases and J 1 base, with 6 bases left between them.

The J gene is TRBJ2-5, the V gene TRBV9, with D perhaps TRBD1 (5 bases). V lost 3 bases and J lost 4, with 10 bases in between. The germline CDR1 and CDR2 sequences are SGDLS and YYNGEE. This CDR3 contains 13 residues. The CDR3 sequence: CASSARQLETQYF. DNA for the CDR3: TGTGCCAGCAGCGCCCGACAGTTAGAGACCCAGTACTTC.

V and J are TRBV4-1 and TRBJ2-3; TRBD1 agrees at 8 bases. Per germline, CDR1 MGHRA and CDR2 YSYEKL. V trimming: 0 bases; J trimming: 6 bases; junction bases outside the gene matches: 2. This CDR3 is 14 amino acids long. Here the CDR3 DNA reads TGCGCCAGCAGCCAAGAACAGGGGGGCGATACGCAGTATTTT. Protein product: CASSQEQGGDTQYF.

A few counts support this clone. The J gene is TRBJ2-6, the V gene TRBV30, with 11 bases lining up with TRBD2. Per the germline V gene, CDR1 is GTSNPN and CDR2 is SVGIG (reference sequence). Losses at the gene ends were 0 bases for V and 19 bases for J; bases not matched to a gene: 8. This CDR3 contains 13 residues. The CDR3 region is CAWSVLLAGEITF. The CDR3 DNA reads as TGTGCCTGGAGTGTACTACTAGCGGGAGAGATCACTTTC.

The chain has TRBV3-1 (or the pseudogene TRBV3-2) and TRBJ1-1; D possibly corresponds to TRBD1 (5 bases). The V and J ends lost 1 base and 1 base respectively, with 10 bases between them. This CDR3 is 15 amino acids long. Germline V gene data show CDR1 as LGHDT and CDR2 as YNNKEL (reference sequence). CDR3 coding DNA: TGTGCCAGCAGCCAAGGCTCCGGGGGGAACACTGAAGCTTTCTTT. As protein: CASSQGSGGNTEAFF.

The chain combines TRBV5-1 with TRBJ2-1; TRBD2 matches 12 bases. Trimming cost V 5 bases and J 7 bases; bases outside gene matches: 7. The germline V gene has CDR1 SGHRS and CDR2 YFSETQ. The CDR3 spans 15 residues. CDR3 coding DNA: TGCGCCAGCAGGCTGACTAGCGGGAGTCATAATGAGCAGTTCTTC. Translated: CASRLTSGSHNEQFF.

This clone occurred once. The rearrangement links TRBV10-3 to TRBJ1-6, with no clear D. Germline V gene data show CDR1 as ENHRY and CDR2 as SYGVKD. The CDR3 loop spans 15 amino acids. The V end lost 0 bases, the J end lost 8 bases, and 11 bases lay between the germline ends. The CDR3 loop reads CAISESSPNHSPLHF. DNA of the CDR3: TGTGCCATCAGTGAGTCGAGTCCGAACCATTCACCCCTCCACTTT.

V gene TRBV9 combines with J gene TRBJ2-7; 15 bases agree with TRBD2. This CDR3 contains 19 residues. Germline values: CDR1 SGDLS, CDR2 YYNGEE. After removal of 3 bases from V and 2 bases from J, the junction contained 12 bases not matched to a gene. Written as DNA, the CDR3 is TGTGCCAGCAGCGCCGGCCTGGGACTAGCGGGGGGAAATACCTACGAGCAGTACTTC. Its translation is CASSAGLGLAGGNTYEQYF. The variable domain in full, completed from reference TRBV9 and TRBJ2-7, reads DSGVTQTPKHLITATGQRVTLRCSPRSGDLSVYWYQQSLDQGLQFLIQYYNGEERAKGNILERFSAQQFPDLHSELNLSSLELGDSALYFCASSAGLGLAGGNTYEQYFGPGTRLTVT.

This clone was counted only a few times. The chain carries TRBV28 and TRBJ2-7, with a tentative D call TRBD2 (6 bases). The germline V and J ends were trimmed by 6 bases and 0 bases, with 12 bases remaining between them. The CDR3 is 14 residues long. CDR1 and CDR2 (germline): MDHEN, SYDVKM. CDR3 DNA sequence: TGTGCCAGCAGGGTAGACGGGAGCTCCTACGAGCAGTACTTC. Amino acids: CASRVDGSSYEQYF.

The chain links TRBV6-5 to TRBJ1-6; perhaps TRBD1 as D (5 bases). V lost 6 bases to trimming and J lost 3 bases, with 6 bases between them. The CDR3 totals 13 residues. The germline CDR1 and CDR2 sequences are MNHEY and SVGAGI. CDR3: CASRQGYNSPLHF. The CDR3 nucleotides read TGTGCCAGCAGGCAGGGCTATAATTCACCCCTCCACTTT.

V and J are TRBV6-5 and TRBJ2-7; 7 bases map to TRBD1. This CDR3 has 14 residues. Trimming cost V 6 bases and J 0 bases; bases outside gene matches: 5. CDR1 is MNHEY, CDR2 SVGAGI, per germline. CDR3 loop: CASRSQGSSYEQYF. Written as DNA, the CDR3 is TGTGCCAGCAGGTCACAGGGGAGCTCCTACGAGCAGTACTTC.

The chain links TRBV9 to TRBJ2-7, with TRBD1 identical over 10 bases. From germline, CDR1 is SGDLS and CDR2 YYNGEE. With 3 bases clipped from V and 5 bases from J, the junction kept 8 bases outside the gene matches. This CDR3 is built from 15 residues. CDR3 protein: CASSDRQGAGNEQYF. The CDR3, as DNA: TGTGCCAGCAGCGATAGACAGGGGGCAGGAAACGAGCAGTACTTC.

The chain couples TRBV7-3 to TRBJ2-3, with D maybe TRBD2 (5 bases). This CDR3 is 17 amino acids long. Looked up from germline, CDR1 is SGHTA and CDR2 is FQGTGA. Trimming took off 5 bases at V and 5 bases at J, with 23 bases between the two ends. Here the CDR3 reads CASSPTGSSGPGDTQYF. CDR3 nucleotides: TGTGCCAGCAGCCCCACCGGATCGAGCGGACCAGGAGATACGCAGTATTTT. The full variable domain, with the rest looked up from reference TRBV7-3 and TRBJ2-3, is GAGVSQTPSNKVTEKGKYVELRCDPISGHTALYWYRQSLGQGPEFLIYFQGTGAADDSGLPNDRFFAVRPEGSVSTLKIQRTERGDSAVYLCASSPTGSSGPGDTQYFGPGTRLTVL.

This chain joins TRBV30 and TRBJ1-6, with 8 bases matching TRBD1. The CDR3 sequence is 14 residues long. V was pared by 1 base and J by 8 bases, with 4 bases of the junction left unmatched. CDR1 is GTSNPN and CDR2 is SVGIG in the germline V gene (reference sequence). The CDR3 protein is CAWSAGTGYSPLHF. The CDR3 DNA follows: TGTGCCTGGAGTGCCGGGACAGGCTATTCACCCCTCCACTTT.

The V call is TRBV7-2, the J call TRBJ1-5; D gene uncertain. CDR3 length: 15 amino acids. The V end was cut by 0 bases, the J end by 3 bases, with 9 bases between. In germline, CDR1 is SGHTA, CDR2 FQGNSA. CDR3 in amino acids: CASSLAGANNQPQHF. The CDR3 nucleotides read TGTGCCAGCAGCTTAGCCGGTGCAAACAATCAGCCCCAGCATTTT.

CDR3 in amino acids: CASSSTGASYEQYF. The CDR3 region has the DNA TGTGCCAGTAGTTCTACAGGGGCTTCCTACGAGCAGTACTTC. The V gene is TRBV19, the J gene TRBJ2-7, with 7 bases identical to TRBD1. V was pared by 5 bases and J by 1 base, with 5 bases of the junction left unmatched. This CDR3 comprises 14 residues. Germline V lookup: CDR1 LNHDA, CDR2 SQIVND (reference sequence).

This chain connects TRBV5-1 to TRBJ1-6, with D unresolved. This CDR3 is built from 14 residues. V was clipped by 0 bases and J by 7 bases, with 8 bases between them. CDR1 is SGHRS, CDR2 YFSETQ, per germline. The CDR3 protein is CASSLGPPNSPLHF. For the CDR3, the DNA is TGCGCCAGCAGCTTGGGGCCCCCGAATTCACCCCTCCACTTT.

This chain uses TRBV7-2 with TRBJ2-7, with D possibly TRBD2 on 5 matching bases. CDR1 and CDR2 (germline): SGHTA, FQGNSA. The CDR3 sequence is 16 residues long. Trimming stripped 5 bases from V and 1 base from J, with 18 bases between. CDR3 DNA sequence: TGTGCCAGCAGCCCAATGGGCGGACTGGATTCCTACGAGCAGTACTTC. Translation gives CASSPMGGLDSYEQYF.

This clone appeared a single time. The V gene is TRBV5-4, the J gene TRBJ2-1; 7 bases align to TRBD2. The CDR3 loop spans 14 amino acids. The junction had 9 bases not matched to a gene; V was cut back by 5 bases and J by 7 bases. CDR1 is SGHNT, CDR2 YYREEE, per germline (reference sequence). DNA of the CDR3: TGTGCCAGCAGTCCGAGAGCGGGGTGGAATGAGCAGTTCTTC. The encoded protein is CASSPRAGWNEQFF.

The chain has TRBV3-1 (or the pseudogene TRBV3-2) and TRBJ2-4, with 9 bases aligning to TRBD2. Looked up from germline, CDR1 is LGHDT and CDR2 is YNNKEL (reference sequence). Trimming removed 2 bases from V and 1 base from J; junction bases left unmatched: 0. The CDR3 extends over 15 amino acids. The CDR3 DNA follows: TGTGCCAGCAGCCAAAGCGGGGGGGCCAAAAACATTCAGTACTTC. Amino acids: CASSQSGGAKNIQYF.

This sequence joins TRBV2 and TRBJ2-3; D remains unclear. Trimming stripped 4 bases from V and 2 bases from J, with 10 bases between. The CDR3 runs 14 residues. Germline CDR1 reads SNHLY; CDR2 reads FYNNEI. CDR3 in DNA: TGTGCCAGCAGTGTAACAGCATCCACAGATACGCAGTATTTT. It codes for CASSVTASTDTQYF.

This clone was picked up a small number of times. The CDR3 nucleotides read TGTGCCAGCACCCTACACACCGGACAAGTAACCTACGAGCAGTACTTC. Amino acids: CASTLHTGQVTYEQYF. This rearrangement joins TRBV28 to TRBJ2-7; tentatively, D is TRBD1 (5 bases). V shed 7 bases and J shed 2 bases, with 21 bases lying between them. CDR1 and CDR2 from the germline V gene are MDHEN and SYDVKM. The CDR3 is 16 amino acids.

This chain connects TRBV6-2 or TRBV6-3 to TRBJ2-1; 9 bases are a match to TRBD2. With 6 bases clipped from V and 2 bases from J, the junction kept 14 bases outside the gene matches. CDR1 is MNHEY, CDR2 SVGEGT, per germline. The CDR3 loop spans 18 amino acids. The CDR3 DNA reads as TGTGCCAGCAGCCGTAGACCTACTAGCGGGCGCACCTACAATGAGCAGTTCTTC. Translating it yields CASSRRPTSGRTYNEQFF.

The chain links TRBV5-1 to TRBJ2-3, with D possibly matching TRBD1 (5 bases). The V end lost 2 bases, the J end lost 0 bases, and 10 bases lay between the germline ends. The CDR3 runs to 15 residues. Per the germline V gene, CDR1 is SGHRS and CDR2 is YFSETQ. This CDR3 reads CASSFIDSSTDTQYF. The DNA for the CDR3 is TGCGCCAGCAGCTTTATTGACAGCAGCACAGATACGCAGTATTTT.

The chain uses TRBV6-2 or TRBV6-3 and TRBJ1-1; D gene uncertain. CDR3 length: 15 amino acids. V was clipped by 4 bases and J by 5 bases, with 17 bases between them. Germline assignment: CDR1 MNHEY and CDR2 SVGEGT. The CDR3 DNA reads as TGTGCCAGCAGTTTCCCGTACACCGGAGGGACTGAAGCTTTCTTT. Translated, it gives CASSFPYTGGTEAFF.

This chain links TRBV9 with TRBJ2-1, with 10 bases matching TRBD2. The CDR3 spans 16 residues. CDR1 is SGDLS and CDR2 is YYNGEE in the germline V gene. The V segment lost 3 bases and the J segment 3 bases; nucleotides outside the gene matches: 6. The CDR3 DNA reads TGTGCCAGCAGCGGGGACTGGACTAGCGGCTACAATGAGCAGTTCTTC. Its protein is CASSGDWTSGYNEQFF.

The chain employs TRBV19 and TRBJ1-4; D gene ambiguous. V was shortened by 1 base and J by 0 bases, with 6 bases between the two germline ends. This CDR3 has 15 amino acids. The V gene's germline CDR1 is LNHDA and CDR2 SQIVND (reference sequence). The CDR3 region is CASSIGQATNEKLFF. The CDR3 nucleotides read TGTGCCAGTAGTATAGGGCAAGCAACTAATGAAAAACTGTTTTTT.